This note documents a single T cell receptor (beta chain) sequence. As yet, its antigen is unknown. Germline lookup yields CDR1 MNHNS and CDR2 SASEGT. This CDR3 is built from 16 residues. J gave up 7 bases and V 2 bases, and 10 bases lay outside the gene matches. 13 Jbeta primers and 60 Vbeta primers were used for the PCR. Methods used by the authors: Later analysis identified 88 million or so unique TCR beta chains, about 10 million shared. Only in-frame clones appear in the TCRdb table, and some are missing; sequencing was by immunoSEQ multiplex PCR. Clonal size and the V and J genes are those of that table, whereas D and trimming came from the DNA. The data show more than 95,000 clones, around four fifths seen once. These data originate in a study of cytomegalovirus exposure and HLA in healthy donors. Study conclusions and caveats: For most subjects, TCR beta sequences were reported to predict HLA-A and HLA-B alleles with accuracy. In a later analysis, a missense DCLRE1C variant was linked to TCR beta V- and J-gene trimming. Differences between HLA loci emerged in a later analysis of TCR association rates, with DRB1 most and HLA-C fewest.

This sequence originates from a woman aged 40 to 50 in good health and CMV-seropositive. Sequencing input: PBMCs. The V and J genes are TRBV6-1 and TRBJ2-4, with 8 bases that match TRBD1. In DNA, the CDR3 is TGTGCCAGCAGTGAAAACCTGCACAGGGGGGCGAACATTCAGTACTTC. Translating it yields CASSENLHRGANIQYF.